This T cell receptor (beta chain) was recorded in a study of PD-1 blockade in mismatch repair-deficient tumors. Study-level information: Patients had approximately 11 mismatch repair-deficient cancer types and were previously treated and progressing.

Notes on the study in general: Rapid post-treatment expansion, then contraction, generally preceding radiologic response, marked tumor-resident clones.

About this clone: Its antigen is undetermined.

Trimming removed 2 bases from V and 2 bases from J, with 5 bases in between. Germline values: CDR1 ENHRY, CDR2 SYGVKD. The CDR3 is made up of 13 amino acids. Assay used: immunoSEQ multiplex PCR; TCRdb lists only in-frame clones, some missing. Of 90,000 to 120,000 clones in the sample, approximately 80% are singletons; the top ten hold 6.3%. The chain employs TRBV10-3 and TRBJ2-3; D remains unclear. The receptor comes from an adult with mismatch repair-deficient cancer. The specimen comprised peripheral blood, sampled 36 weeks after starting pembrolizumab. This CDR3 is CAISERTTDTQYF. The DNA of the CDR3 is TGTGCCATCAGTGAGCGGACCACAGATACGCAGTATTTT.